This T cell receptor beta chain derives from a study of blood T cell repertoires in COVID-19. Study summary: Material from acute and convalescent COVID-19 was sourced from the United States, Italy and Spain. Sample material is recorded as cDNA or gDNA derived from T cells, B-cell-depleted T cells, or PBMCs.

Between the trimmed V and J ends, which lost 5 bases and 1 base, there was a span of 14 bases. The CDR3 covers 15 residues. The germline V gene has CDR1 SGHTA and CDR2 FQGNSA. In the source study's methods: It was from reference gene primer amplification that nucleated cell counts were estimated. TCRdb's copy holds only in-frame clones and misses some; the assay was immunoSEQ multiplex PCR. For V, J and clone size, that table is used; D and trimming come from the DNA. Here the sample spans about 190,000 clones, 90% being singletons. The TCR comes from a man in his forties or fifties with acute or convalescent COVID-19. The rearrangement uses TRBV7-2 and TRBJ1-1; D is perhaps TRBD1 (6 bases). The sequenced sample was peripheral blood. Written as DNA, the CDR3 is TGTGCCAGCAGCGCAGCCGGGACACCGAACACTGAAGCTTTCTTT. It translates to CASSAAGTPNTEAFF.